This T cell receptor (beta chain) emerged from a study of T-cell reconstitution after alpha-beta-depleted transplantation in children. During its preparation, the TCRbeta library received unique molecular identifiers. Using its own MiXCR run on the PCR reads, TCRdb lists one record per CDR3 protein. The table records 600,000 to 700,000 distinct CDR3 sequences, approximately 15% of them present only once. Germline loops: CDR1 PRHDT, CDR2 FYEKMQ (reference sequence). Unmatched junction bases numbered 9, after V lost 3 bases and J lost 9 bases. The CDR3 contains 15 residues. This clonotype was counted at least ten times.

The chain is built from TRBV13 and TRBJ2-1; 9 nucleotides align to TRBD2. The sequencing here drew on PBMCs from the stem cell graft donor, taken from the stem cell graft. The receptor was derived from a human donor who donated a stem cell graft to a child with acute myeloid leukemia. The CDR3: CASSFTGGGAVEQFF. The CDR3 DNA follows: TGTGCCAGCAGCTTTACAGGCGGGGGGGCCGTTGAGCAGTTCTTC. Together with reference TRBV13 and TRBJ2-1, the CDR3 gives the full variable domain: AAGVIQSPRHLIKEKRETATLKCYPIPRHDTVYWYQQGPGQDPQFLISFYEKMQSDKGSIPDRFSAQQFSDYHSELNMSSLELGDSALYFCASSFTGGGAVEQFFGPGTRLTVL.